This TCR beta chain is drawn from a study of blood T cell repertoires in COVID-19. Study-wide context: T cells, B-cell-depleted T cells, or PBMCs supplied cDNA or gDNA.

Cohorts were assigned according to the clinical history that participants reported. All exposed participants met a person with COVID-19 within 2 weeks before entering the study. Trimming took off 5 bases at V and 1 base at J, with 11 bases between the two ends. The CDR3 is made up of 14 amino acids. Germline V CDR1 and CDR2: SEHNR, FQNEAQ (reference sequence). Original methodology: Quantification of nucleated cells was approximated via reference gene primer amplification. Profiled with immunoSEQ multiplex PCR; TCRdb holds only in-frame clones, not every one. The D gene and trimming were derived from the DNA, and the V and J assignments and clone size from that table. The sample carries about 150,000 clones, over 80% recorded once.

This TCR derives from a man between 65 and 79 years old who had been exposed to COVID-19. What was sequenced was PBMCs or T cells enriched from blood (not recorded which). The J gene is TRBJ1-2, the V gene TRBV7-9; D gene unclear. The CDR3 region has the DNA TGTGCCAGCAGCCTGGCCGGGGTTAACTATGGCTACACCTTC. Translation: CASSLAGVNYGYTF.